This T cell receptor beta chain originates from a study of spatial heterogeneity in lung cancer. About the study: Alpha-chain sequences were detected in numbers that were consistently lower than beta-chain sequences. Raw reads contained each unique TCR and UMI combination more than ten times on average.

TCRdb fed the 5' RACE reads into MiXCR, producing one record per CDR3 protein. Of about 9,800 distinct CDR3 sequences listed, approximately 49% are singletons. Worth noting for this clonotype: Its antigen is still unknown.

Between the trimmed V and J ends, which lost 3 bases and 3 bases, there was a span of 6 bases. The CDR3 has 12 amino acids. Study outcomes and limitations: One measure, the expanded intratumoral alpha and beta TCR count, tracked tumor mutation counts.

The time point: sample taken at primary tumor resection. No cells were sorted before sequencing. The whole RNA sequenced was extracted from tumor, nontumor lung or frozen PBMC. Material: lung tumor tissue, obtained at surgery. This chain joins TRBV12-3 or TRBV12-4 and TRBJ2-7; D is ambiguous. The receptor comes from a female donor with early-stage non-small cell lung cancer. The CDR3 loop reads CASSFFRYEQYF. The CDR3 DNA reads TGTGCCAGCAGTTTTTTCCGCTACGAGCAGTACTTC.